Following are 14 T cell receptor beta chains from one sample sequenced in a study of beta chain features in type 1 diabetes. The sequenced template was cDNA made from the entire isolated RNA. Generated by immunoSEQ multiplex PCR, the TCRdb table keeps only in-frame clones and is missing some. Altogether about 350,000 clones are present, around 20% being singletons, with the ten largest covering approximately 0.046%. The sequenced material came from naive CD4+ T cells from blood. These receptors were obtained from a woman between 18 and 29 years old in good health.

CDR3 residues: CASSPPKGRNYGYTF. For the CDR3, the DNA is TGTGCCAGCTCACCACCTAAAGGCAGGAACTATGGCTACACCTTC. The gene calls are TRBV18 and TRBJ1-2; D unclear. Deletions cut 0 bases from V and 2 bases from J, with 10 bases between. The CDR3 totals 15 residues. Germline CDR1 is KGHSH and CDR2 is LQKENI.

There are a few counts of this clone. The chain couples TRBV7-9 to TRBJ1-1; TRBD1 matches 8 bases. The germline V gene encodes CDR1 SEHNR and CDR2 FQNEAQ (reference sequence). With 5 bases clipped from V and 2 bases from J, the junction kept 10 bases outside the gene matches. This CDR3 has 16 amino acids. In DNA, the CDR3 is TGTGCCAGCAGCCCCTCGGGGACAGGTGTAAACACTGAAGCTTTCTTT. Its translation: CASSPSGTGVNTEAFF.

J is TRBJ1-2 and V is TRBV18; D perhaps matches TRBD1 (5 bases). The ends were cut back, 2 bases at V and 4 bases at J, with 14 bases in the middle. Germline lookup yields CDR1 KGHSH and CDR2 LQKENI. This CDR3 is 15 amino acids long. The CDR3 reads CASSPREAGSYGYTF. As DNA, the CDR3 is TGTGCCAGCTCACCAAGGGAGGCAGGGTCCTATGGCTACACCTTC.

This clone showed up just a few times. This sequence joins TRBV6-6 and TRBJ2-7, with 7 nucleotides matching TRBD2. CDR3 length equals 11 residues. The germline gives CDR1 MNHNY, CDR2 SVGAGI (reference sequence). With V trimmed by 5 bases and J by 9 bases, 4 bases remained unmatched. CDR3 sequence (DNA): TGTGCCAGCAGTGCGGGGGAGGCGCAGTACTTC. It codes for CASSAGEAQYF.

This chain joins TRBV5-1 and TRBJ2-5, with TRBD2 as a possible D gene (6 bases). Germline CDR1 reads SGHRS; CDR2 reads YFSETQ. The germline V and J ends were trimmed by 4 bases and 0 bases, with 19 bases remaining between them. The CDR3 is 17 amino acids. This CDR3 is CASSRAGWRGYQETQYF. The CDR3 DNA sequence: TGCGCCAGCAGCCGCGCAGGGTGGAGGGGTTACCAAGAGACCCAGTACTTC.

V and J are TRBV2 and TRBJ2-1; the D gene is possibly TRBD2 (6 bases). CDR3 size: 14 residues. Per the germline V gene, CDR1 is SNHLY and CDR2 is FYNNEI. V lost 5 bases and J lost 0, with 8 bases in between. This CDR3 is CASSRLVSYNEQFF. The CDR3 DNA reads TGTGCCAGCAGTCGACTAGTCTCCTACAATGAGCAGTTCTTC.

This clone was seen only a few times. The chain is built from TRBV9 and TRBJ2-3; TRBD2 aligns across 9 bases. This CDR3 region has 15 residues. V dropped 3 bases and J dropped 0; count of bases not matched to a gene: 2. CDR1 is SGDLS, CDR2 YYNGEE, per germline. The CDR3, as DNA: TGTGCCAGCAGCGGAACTAGCGGGAGCACAGATACGCAGTATTTT. Its translation is CASSGTSGSTDTQYF.

This clone came up a few times. The chain has TRBV30 and TRBJ1-4, with D perhaps TRBD1 (6 bases). CDR1 and CDR2 from the germline V gene are GTSNPN and SVGIG (reference sequence). Trimming cost V 4 bases and J 13 bases, with 25 bases left between them. The CDR3 is 15 residues long. The CDR3 here is CAWNLPTGSPRGLFF. The CDR3 coding sequence is TGTGCCTGGAACCTTCCGACAGGATCGCCGCGTGGACTGTTTTTT. The full variable domain, with the rest looked up from reference TRBV30 and TRBJ1-4, is SQTIHQWPATLVQPVGSPLSLECTVEGTSNPNLYWYRQAAGRGLQLLFYSVGIGQISSEVPQNLSASRPQDRQFILSSKKLLLSDSGFYLCAWNLPTGSPRGLFFGSGTQLSVL.

In this sample, this clone turned up a few times. The V gene is TRBV2, the J gene TRBJ1-5; D is ambiguous. The CDR3 has 15 residues. Per the germline V gene, CDR1 is SNHLY and CDR2 is FYNNEI. Trimming left V 4 bases short and J 0 bases short, with 10 bases between. The CDR3 loop is CASSVGGISNQPQHF. CDR3 nucleotide sequence: TGTGCCAGCAGTGTGGGAGGCATTAGCAATCAGCCCCAGCATTTT.

The chain combines TRBV2 with TRBJ2-2; no reliable D call. The CDR3 is 14 amino acids. Trimming stripped 3 bases from V and 2 bases from J, with 7 bases between. The germline V gene has CDR1 SNHLY and CDR2 FYNNEI. The CDR3 DNA follows: TGTGCCAGCAGTGATTGGAGAAACACCGGGGAGCTGTTTTTT. Its translation is CASSDWRNTGELFF.

This clone was counted between two and nine times. The rearrangement joins TRBV7-2 to TRBJ2-1; the match to TRBD2 covers 8 bases. The length of the CDR3 is 16 residues. Trimming took 4 bases from V and 7 from J; bases not matched to a gene: 12. In germline, CDR1 is SGHTA, CDR2 FQGNSA. The CDR3 loop is CASSSSPGGSENEQFF. The CDR3 DNA sequence: TGTGCCAGCAGCTCCTCCCCGGGGGGGTCTGAAAATGAGCAGTTCTTC.

This clone was counted only a few times. J is TRBJ2-5 and V is TRBV5-1; TRBD2 agrees at 7 bases. Germline V gives CDR1 SGHRS, CDR2 YFSETQ. V shed 6 bases, J shed 2 bases, and the junction held 10 bases outside the gene matches. This CDR3 is built from 15 residues. In DNA, the CDR3 is TGCGCCAGCACCTCTTCGGGAGGCTATCAAGAGACCCAGTACTTC. Protein sequence: CASTSSGGYQETQYF.

This clone came up a few times. Distinct nucleotide sequences in the sample also encode this CDR3. The chain is built from TRBV2 and TRBJ2-5; no clear D. Deletions cut 6 bases from V and 3 bases from J, with 8 bases between. Germline V CDR1 and CDR2: SNHLY, FYNNEI. This CDR3 is built from 12 residues. CDR3 amino acids: CASSEIEETQYF. CDR3 bases: TGTGCCAGCAGCGAGATTGAAGAGACCCAGTACTTC.

The rearrangement links TRBV19 to TRBJ2-1; possible D gene TRBD2, 5 bases. CDR3 size: 14 residues. V lost 6 bases, J lost 1 base, and 10 bases lay in between. The germline CDR1 and CDR2 sequences are LNHDA and SQIVND (reference sequence). DNA of the CDR3: TGTGCCAGTAGGCTTCGGGGATCCTACAATGAGCAGTTCTTC. Protein sequence: CASRLRGSYNEQFF.